One sample yielded the 21 T cell receptor beta chains listed below, sequenced in a study of T cells in Graves' hyperthyroidism and ophthalmopathy. TCR beta CDR3 region amplification was performed from RNA transcripts. HTBI primers were used for first-round RT-PCR of the TCR CDR3. TCRdb redid the calling of the multiplex PCR reads with MiXCR, one entry per CDR3 protein. The table lists 600,000 to 900,000 distinct CDR3 sequences, around 15% of them singletons. The specimen sequenced was blood. These TCRs come from a man aged 18 to 29 with Graves' hyperthyroidism.

This clonotype was counted ten times or more. The chain couples TRBV30 to TRBJ2-1; TRBD2 agrees at 13 bases. The CDR3 is 14 residues long. Germline CDR1 is GTSNPN and CDR2 is SVGIG (reference sequence). The junction had 3 bases not matched to a gene; V was cut back by 0 bases and J by 10 bases. CDR3 amino acids: CAWSVTSGRGEQFF. CDR3 nucleotide sequence: TGTGCCTGGAGTGTTACTAGCGGGAGGGGCGAGCAGTTCTTC.

This clonotype appeared a few times. The V and J genes are TRBV4-3 and TRBJ2-7; 12 bases are a match to TRBD2. With 3 bases clipped from V and 4 bases from J, the junction kept 7 bases outside the gene matches. The CDR3 contains 16 residues. The germline gives CDR1 LGHNA, CDR2 YSLEER. The CDR3, as DNA: TGCGCCAGCAGCCACCATCTAGCGGGAGGGCTATACGAGCAGTACTTC. This sequence encodes CASSHHLAGGLYEQYF.

Many counts were recorded for this clonotype. The chain has TRBV20-1 and TRBJ1-1, with 8 positions matching TRBD1. V gave up 1 base and J gave up 4 bases; unmatched junction bases: 8. The CDR3 runs to 15 residues. CDR1 is DFQATT, CDR2 SNEGSKA, per germline (reference sequence). This CDR3 is CSARAPMDRATEAFF. The CDR3 DNA reads as TGCAGTGCTAGAGCTCCAATGGACAGGGCCACTGAAGCTTTCTTT.

This clonotype was seen many times. The chain uses TRBV20-1 and TRBJ2-7; 7 nucleotides agree with TRBD2. Per germline, CDR1 DFQATT and CDR2 SNEGSKA (reference sequence). The CDR3 contains 15 residues. Trimming at V came to 1 base and at J to 1 base, leaving 7 bases not matched to a gene. The DNA for the CDR3 is TGCAGTGCTAGAGGCCTAGCGGAATCATCCTACGAGCAGTACTTC. The encoded protein is CSARGLAESSYEQYF.

A few counts support this clonotype. The CDR3 sequence: CATSSRDRPYNEQFF. DNA for the CDR3: TGTGCCACCAGCAGTAGGGACAGACCCTACAATGAGCAGTTCTTC. The rearrangement joins TRBV15 to TRBJ2-1, with 7 bases aligning to TRBD1. Germline CDR1 reads LNHNV; CDR2 reads YYDKDF (reference sequence). There are 15 residues in the CDR3. J lost 2 bases, V lost 3 bases, and 4 bases had no gene match.

This clonotype was seen many times. The J gene is TRBJ2-3, the V gene TRBV6-2 or TRBV6-3; D not resolved. The ends were cut back, 4 bases at V and 5 bases at J, with 13 bases in the middle. This CDR3 contains 14 residues. Germline V lookup: CDR1 MNHEY, CDR2 SVGEGT. In DNA form, the CDR3 reads TGTGCCAGCAGTTCACGGCAGGTGGAAGATACGCAGTATTTT. It is translated as CASSSRQVEDTQYF.

There are many counts of this clonotype. This chain connects TRBV30 to TRBJ2-1; tentative D call: TRBD2 (5 bases). This CDR3 spans 11 amino acids. V lost 8 bases, J lost 8 bases, and 13 bases lay in between. The germline CDR1 and CDR2 sequences are GTSNPN and SVGIG (reference sequence). CDR3: CAGEMGYEQFF. In DNA form, the CDR3 reads TGTGCCGGGGAGATGGGGTATGAGCAGTTCTTC.

This clonotype was picked up a small number of times. The rearrangement links TRBV11-3 to TRBJ2-1, with TRBD2 matching 9 bases. The CDR3 covers 15 residues. Germline V CDR1 and CDR2: SGHNT, YENEEA. V was clipped by 6 bases and J by 7 bases; unmatched bases: 10. The CDR3 nucleotides read TGTGCCAGCAGTAGTGATAGCGGGAGAGTGAATGAGCAGTTCTTC. It codes for CASSSDSGRVNEQFF.

This clonotype has more than one count but fewer than ten. The genes are TRBV20-1 and TRBJ2-7; D may be TRBD2 (5 bases). CDR1 DFQATT and CDR2 SNEGSKA come from the germline V gene (reference sequence). The ends were cut back, 3 bases at V and 9 bases at J, with 21 bases in the middle. The CDR3 is made up of 14 amino acids. CDR3 DNA sequence: TGCAGTGCTAGTGCGAGACATCTCCCTGCGGGGCAGTACTTC. Translated: CSASARHLPAGQYF.

This clonotype was seen ten or more times. The chain combines TRBV9 with TRBJ2-2; unclear D gene. This CDR3 region has 12 residues. CDR1 is SGDLS, CDR2 YYNGEE, per germline. V lost 2 bases to trimming and J lost 3 bases, with 2 bases between them. The CDR3 DNA is TGTGCCAGCAGCGTCCACACCGGGGAGCTGTTTTTT. Protein: CASSVHTGELFF.

V is TRBV15 and J is TRBJ2-3; D gene ambiguous. Trimming cost V 1 base and J 4 bases, with 6 bases left between them. CDR1 is LNHNV, CDR2 YYDKDF, per germline (reference sequence). This CDR3 has 13 residues. The chain's CDR3 is CATSRVTPDTQYF. CDR3 nucleotide sequence: TGTGCCACCAGCAGAGTTACACCAGATACGCAGTATTTT.

This clonotype has a count of ten or more. The chain couples TRBV29-1 to TRBJ2-1; D possibly uses TRBD1 or TRBD2 (6 bases each). This CDR3 is 12 amino acids long. The V gene lost 6 bases and the J gene lost 3 bases, with 9 bases spanning the gap. Germline loops: CDR1 SQVTM, CDR2 ANQGSEA. CDR3 protein: CSVGGGYNEQFF. CDR3 in DNA: TGCAGCGTCGGAGGGGGCTACAATGAGCAGTTCTTC.

The rearrangement links TRBV5-1 to TRBJ2-7, with a tentative D call TRBD1 (6 bases). Between the trimmed V and J ends, which lost 0 bases and 6 bases, there was a span of 13 bases. Germline V gene lookup returns CDR1 SGHRS and CDR2 YFSETQ. The CDR3 extends over 14 amino acids. The CDR3 loop is CASSLGDTALEQYF. The CDR3, as DNA: TGCGCCAGCAGCTTGGGGGACACCGCCCTCGAGCAGTACTTC.

The chain joins TRBV15 to TRBJ2-7, with TRBD2 matching over 10 bases. CDR1 LNHNV and CDR2 YYDKDF come from the germline V gene (reference sequence). This CDR3 contains 15 residues. Unmatched junction bases numbered 4, after V lost 3 bases and J lost 2 bases. In nucleotides, the CDR3 is TGTGCCACCAGCAGTAGCGGGGGGCCCGCCTACGAGCAGTACTTC. This codes for CATSSSGGPAYEQYF.

About this clonotype: This could be a read error, since a much larger clone is one nucleotide away. The J gene is TRBJ1-2, the V gene TRBV6-2 or TRBV6-3, with a weak D call TRBD1 (5 bases). V lost 6 bases to trimming and J lost 5 bases, with 19 bases between them. This CDR3 is 15 amino acids long. CDR1 is MNHEY, CDR2 SVGEGT, per germline. The CDR3 DNA is TGTGCCAGCAGGGACGACGATCAGGGCCAATATGGCTACACCTTC. It codes for CASRDDDQGQYGYTF.

This clonotype was found a few times. The chain recombines TRBV6-1 with TRBJ1-4; 8 bases fit TRBD1. Germline-derived CDR1 and CDR2 are MNHNS and SASEGT. This CDR3 has 14 residues. Unmatched junction bases numbered 11, after V lost 9 bases and J lost 8 bases. CDR3 sequence: CASSQGALTEKLFF. CDR3 nucleotide sequence: TGTGCCAGTTCCCAGGGGGCGCTGACCGAAAAACTGTTTTTT.

This clonotype was observed a handful of times. The chain combines TRBV28 with TRBJ2-7, with D possibly being TRBD2 (5 bases). The V end was cut by 5 bases, the J end by 6 bases, with 17 bases between. The germline gives CDR1 MDHEN, CDR2 SYDVKM. The CDR3 totals 14 residues. CDR3 amino acids: CASSIIRRASEQYF. The CDR3 DNA sequence: TGTGCCAGCAGTATAATCAGGCGGGCGTCCGAGCAGTACTTC.

This clonotype was counted at least ten times. The rearrangement links TRBV7-8 to TRBJ2-1; 16 bases fit TRBD2. The CDR3 totals 17 residues. CDR1 and CDR2 from the germline V gene are SGHVS and FQNEAQ. The V segment lost 4 bases and the J segment 6 bases; nucleotides outside the gene matches: 6. DNA for the CDR3: TGTGCCAGCAGCTCCCCCGGGACTAGCGGGAGGGCCAATGAGCAGTTCTTC. It specifies CASSSPGTSGRANEQFF.

This clonotype was observed at least ten times. The chain is built from TRBV2 and TRBJ2-1; D may match TRBD1 or TRBD2 (5 bases each). Germline CDR1 and CDR2: SNHLY and FYNNEI. V was clipped by 2 bases and J by 5 bases, with 13 bases between them. The CDR3 contains 15 residues. As DNA, the CDR3 is TGTGCCAGCAGTGAATTCCGTCCGGGGCACAATGAGCAGTTCTTC. The encoded protein is CASSEFRPGHNEQFF. Together with reference TRBV2 and TRBJ2-1, the CDR3 gives the full variable domain: EPEVTQTPSHQVTQMGQEVILRCVPISNHLYFYWYRQILGQKVEFLVSFYNNEISEKSEIFDDQFSVERPDGSNFTLKIRSTKLEDSAMYFCASSEFRPGHNEQFFGPGTRLTVL.

The V gene is TRBV5-1, the J gene TRBJ2-3; no clear D. V was shortened by 4 bases and J by 2 bases, with 11 bases between the two germline ends. This CDR3 spans 14 amino acids. In germline, CDR1 is SGHRS, CDR2 YFSETQ. CDR3 DNA: TGCGCCAGCAGCGTGAGGAGCGTCACAGATACGCAGTATTTT. Translated, it gives CASSVRSVTDTQYF.

Of note for this clonotype: A junction end diverges from the germline sequence, so it may reflect a read error. In DNA, the CDR3 is TGTGCCAGCAGCAGCAGTGGGGAGACCCGGTACTTC. This codes for CASSSSGETRYF. V gene TRBV7-2 combines with J gene TRBJ2-5, with D possibly being TRBD2 (5 bases). The germline V gene encodes CDR1 SGHTA and CDR2 FQGNSA. This CDR3 is 12 amino acids long.